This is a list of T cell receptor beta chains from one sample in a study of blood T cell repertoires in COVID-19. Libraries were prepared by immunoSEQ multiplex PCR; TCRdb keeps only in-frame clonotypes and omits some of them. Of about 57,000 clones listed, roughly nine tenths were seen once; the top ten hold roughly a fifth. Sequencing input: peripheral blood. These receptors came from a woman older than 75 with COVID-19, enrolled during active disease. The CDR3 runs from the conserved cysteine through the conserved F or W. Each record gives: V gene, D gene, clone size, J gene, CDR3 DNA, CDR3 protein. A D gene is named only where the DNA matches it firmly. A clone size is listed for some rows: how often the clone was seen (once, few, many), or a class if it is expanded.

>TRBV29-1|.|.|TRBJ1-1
TGCAGCGTTGAAGGCGGCGGACCTCTATCACGGGGGGATGAAGCTTTCTTT
CSVEGGGPLSRGDEAFF
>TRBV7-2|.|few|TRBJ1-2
TGTGCCAGCAGCTTAGACTCTGGGGGCGTGCAGTCCTCCTATGGCTACACCTTC
CASSLDSGGVQSSYGYTF
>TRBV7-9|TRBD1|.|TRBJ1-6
TGTGCCAGCACCCTACAGGGGAGTGTTAATTCACCCCTCCACTTT
CASTLQGSVNSPLHF
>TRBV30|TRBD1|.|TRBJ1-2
TGTGCCTGGAGGAAACAGGGGACTTTGGCCTATGGCTACACCTTC
CAWRKQGTLAYGYTF
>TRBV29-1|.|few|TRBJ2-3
TGCAGCGTTCGGGTTGCCTACGATACGCAGTATTTT
CSVRVAYDTQYF
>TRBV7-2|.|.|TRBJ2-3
TGTGCCAGCAGCCCCCCAGGGTCCACGCAGTATTTT
CASSPPGSTQYF
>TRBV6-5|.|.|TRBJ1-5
TGTGCCAGCAGTTACTCGGTCGGGAATCAGCCCCAGCATTTT
CASSYSVGNQPQHF
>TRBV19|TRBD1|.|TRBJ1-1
TGTGCCAGTAGTAAGGGGGCGAGGGCCCCTGAAGCTTTCTTT
CASSKGARAPEAFF
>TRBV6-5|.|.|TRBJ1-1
TGTGCCAGCAGTCAGAGCGGAGGTTTAGAAGCTTTCTTT
CASSQSGGLEAFF
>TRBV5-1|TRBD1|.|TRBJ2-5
TGCGCCAGCAGCCTCGTACAGGGGAGCCGGTACCAAGAGACCCAGTACTTC
CASSLVQGSRYQETQYF
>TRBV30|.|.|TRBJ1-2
TGTGCCTGGAGTGTATCCTTGGGGGGTGGCTACACCTTC
CAWSVSLGGGYTF
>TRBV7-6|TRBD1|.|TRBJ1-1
TGTGCCAGCAGCCCGCGGCAGGGGGCATTAAACACTGAAGCTTTCTTT
CASSPRQGALNTEAFF
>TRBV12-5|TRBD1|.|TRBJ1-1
TGTGCTAGTGGCAAAAGTCGGGACAGGGTGTCCACTGAAGCTTTCTTT
CASGKSRDRVSTEAFF
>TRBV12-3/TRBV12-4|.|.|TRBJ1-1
TGTGCCAGCAGTTTCGGGGGTGGCACTGAAGCTTTCTTT
CASSFGGGTEAFF
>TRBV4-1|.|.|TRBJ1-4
TGCGCCAGCACCAGACAGCGAACAACTAATGAAAAACTGTTTTTT
CASTRQRTTNEKLFF